The T cell receptor beta chain under discussion was sequenced for a study of blood T cell repertoires in COVID-19. V shed 5 bases and J 6 bases; nucleotides not matched to a gene: 6. Looked up from germline, CDR1 is LNHDA and CDR2 is SQIVND (reference sequence). This CDR3 spans 15 amino acids. The authors' processing: Using reference gene primer amplification, nucleated cell counts were estimated. Data came from immunoSEQ multiplex PCR; TCRdb stores just in-frame clones and leaves some out. V, J and clone size were drawn from that table, and D and trimming were deduced from the DNA. The repertoire holds roughly 42,000 clones, around 87% seen once, with 8.5% to 10% in the top ten.

Sequenced material: peripheral blood. This clonotype originated in a man aged 25-40 years with active or convalescent COVID-19. The rearrangement links TRBV19 to TRBJ1-5; 11 positions match TRBD1. The CDR3 sequence is CASSADRGRIQPQHF. In DNA form, the CDR3 reads TGTGCCAGTAGTGCGGACAGGGGGCGGATTCAGCCCCAGCATTTT.